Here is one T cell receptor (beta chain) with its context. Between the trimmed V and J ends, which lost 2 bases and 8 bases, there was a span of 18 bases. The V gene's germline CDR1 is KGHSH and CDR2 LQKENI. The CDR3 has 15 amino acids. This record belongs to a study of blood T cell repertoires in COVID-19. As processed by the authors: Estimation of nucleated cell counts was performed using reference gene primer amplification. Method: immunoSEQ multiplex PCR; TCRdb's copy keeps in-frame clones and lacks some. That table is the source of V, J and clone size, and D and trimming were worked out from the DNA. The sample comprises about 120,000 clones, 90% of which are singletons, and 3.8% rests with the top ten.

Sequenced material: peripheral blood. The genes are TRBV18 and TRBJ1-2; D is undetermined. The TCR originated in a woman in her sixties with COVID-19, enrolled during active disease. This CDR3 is CASSPRADEGGGYTF. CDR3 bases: TGTGCCAGCTCACCAAGGGCGGACGAGGGAGGAGGCTACACCTTC. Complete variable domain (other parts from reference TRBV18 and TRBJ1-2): NAGVMQNPRHLVRRRGQEARLRCSPMKGHSHVYWYRQLPEEGLKFMVYLQKENIIDESGMPKERFSAEFPKEGPSILRIQQVVRGDSAAYFCASSPRADEGGGYTFGSGTRLTVV.